These 31 T cell receptor beta chains share one sample of origin, sequenced in a study of cytotoxic CD8 clonotypes in ibrutinib-treated CLL. TCRdb's table, derived via immunoSEQ multiplex PCR, lists solely in-frame clones and lacks some. The sample yields approximately 130,000 clones, 80% to 90% seen once. The specimen comprised PBMCs, sampled after 24 months of ibrutinib treatment. The source is a human donor with chronic lymphocytic leukemia.

The gene calls are TRBV2 and TRBJ1-4, with D possibly TRBD1 on 6 matching bases. The germline gives CDR1 SNHLY, CDR2 FYNNEI. This CDR3 region has 14 residues. V gave up 5 bases and J gave up 2 bases, with 9 bases separating them. The CDR3 here is CASSYRETNEKLFF. DNA for the CDR3: TGTGCCAGCAGTTACAGGGAGACTAATGAAAAACTGTTTTTT.

CDR3 in DNA: TGCAGTGCTAGTGAAGAGACTGAAGCTTTCTTT. It translates to CSASEETEAFF. The chain uses TRBV20-1 and TRBJ1-1, with D unclear. The CDR3 has 11 amino acids. Per the germline V gene, CDR1 is DFQATT and CDR2 is SNEGSKA (reference sequence). The V end was cut by 3 bases, the J end by 5 bases, with 7 bases between.

The chain carries TRBV5-1 and TRBJ2-1; 12 bases agree with TRBD2. The V gene end was trimmed by 4 bases and the J gene end by 3 bases; junction bases not matched to a gene: 2. This CDR3 has 15 amino acids. From germline, CDR1 is SGHRS and CDR2 YFSETQ. Here the CDR3 DNA reads TGCGCCAGCAGCCCGACTAGCGGGGGCTACAATGAGCAGTTCTTC. It encodes CASSPTSGGYNEQFF.

The chain has TRBV28 and TRBJ2-5; 8 bases align to TRBD2. Trimming cost V 5 bases and J 2 bases; bases outside gene matches: 7. CDR3 length: 15 residues. Germline loops: CDR1 MDHEN, CDR2 SYDVKM. The CDR3 nucleotides read TGTGCCAGCAGTCTTGGAGGACTAGCTCAAGAGACCCAGTACTTC. Translation gives CASSLGGLAQETQYF.

V gene TRBV4-2 combines with J gene TRBJ2-7, with a possible D match to TRBD1 (5 bases). This CDR3 is 15 amino acids long. V lost 2 bases and J lost 2, with 13 bases in between. Germline V lookup: CDR1 LGHNA, CDR2 YNFKEQ. The CDR3 region has the DNA TGTGCCAGCAGCCAATTGTCGCAGGGTACCTACGAGCAGTACTTC. This encodes CASSQLSQGTYEQYF.

The CDR3 sequence is CASNHRGRTGELFF. The CDR3 region has the DNA TGTGCCAGCAACCACAGGGGGCGGACCGGGGAGCTGTTTTTT. The V gene is TRBV6-5, the J gene TRBJ2-2; 9 bases match TRBD1. Germline-derived CDR1 and CDR2 are MNHEY and SVGAGI. The CDR3 runs 14 residues. Unmatched junction bases numbered 5, after V lost 7 bases and J lost 5 bases.

The chain links TRBV11-2 to TRBJ2-1; 7 bases are a match to TRBD2. Unmatched junction bases numbered 5, after V lost 8 bases and J lost 7 bases. CDR3 length equals 12 residues. Germline CDR1 reads SGHAT; CDR2 reads FQNNGV. The CDR3 reads CASGRGENEQFF. The CDR3 DNA reads TGTGCCAGCGGACGGGGGGAAAATGAGCAGTTCTTC.

CDR3 DNA sequence: TGTGCCAGCAGTCGACTAGCGGAGGGGTACGAGCAGTACTTC. As protein: CASSRLAEGYEQYF. The chain recombines TRBV6-5 with TRBJ2-7, with 9 bases lining up with TRBD2. V shed 5 bases and J 4 bases; nucleotides not matched to a gene: 6. Germline V CDR1 and CDR2: MNHEY, SVGAGI. CDR3 size: 14 residues.

This rearrangement joins TRBV6-5 to TRBJ2-5; D ambiguous. CDR3 size: 12 residues. Germline assignment: CDR1 MNHEY and CDR2 SVGAGI. The ends were cut back, 6 bases at V and 4 bases at J, with 9 bases in the middle. The CDR3 protein is CASSLGSETQYF. CDR3 in DNA: TGTGCCAGCAGCCTAGGATCAGAGACCCAGTACTTC.

The V gene is TRBV28, the J gene TRBJ1-2; a possible D gene is TRBD1 (5 bases). Germline assignment: CDR1 MDHEN and CDR2 SYDVKM. V was shortened by 7 bases and J by 0 bases, with 12 bases between the two germline ends. This CDR3 comprises 14 residues. The CDR3 protein is CASTSWGSNYGYTF. The CDR3 DNA is TGTGCCAGCACGTCCTGGGGCTCTAACTATGGCTACACCTTC.

V is TRBV7-8 and J is TRBJ2-3; D is unclear. The germline V gene has CDR1 SGHVS and CDR2 FQNEAQ. With 1 base removed from V and 3 bases from J, the gap between germline ends came to 11 bases. CDR3 size: 15 residues. The CDR3 protein is CASSLVPVKTDTQYF. CDR3 in DNA: TGTGCCAGCAGCTTAGTCCCCGTCAAGACAGATACGCAGTATTTT.

The V gene is TRBV7-9, the J gene TRBJ1-5; 7 bases are shared with TRBD1. The CDR3 sequence is 15 residues long. Germline V gives CDR1 SEHNR, CDR2 FQNEAQ (reference sequence). V was pared by 5 bases and J by 0 bases, with 4 bases of the junction left unmatched. CDR3 sequence reads: CASSGGTVSNQPQHF. CDR3 sequence (DNA): TGTGCCAGCAGCGGAGGGACAGTTAGCAATCAGCCCCAGCATTTT.

The chain couples TRBV27 to TRBJ2-5; 8 bases map to TRBD2. V was pared by 6 bases and J by 3 bases, with 9 bases of the junction left unmatched. CDR1 is MNHEY and CDR2 is SMNVEV in the germline V gene (reference sequence). This CDR3 is 15 amino acids long. CDR3 loop: CASRGTGGGKETQYF. The CDR3 DNA sequence: TGTGCCAGCAGGGGGACTGGCGGGGGGAAAGAGACCCAGTACTTC.

This chain links TRBV7-8 with TRBJ1-1, with no clear D. Germline V CDR1 and CDR2: SGHVS, FQNEAQ. The ends were cut back, 1 base at V and 0 bases at J, with 18 bases in the middle. This CDR3 comprises 18 residues. DNA for the CDR3: TGTGCCAGCAGCTTAGTCTCGAGAGCCGAAGTTATGAACACTGAAGCTTTCTTT. Its translation: CASSLVSRAEVMNTEAFF.

The V call is TRBV18, the J call TRBJ2-6; D ambiguous. Germline CDR1 is KGHSH and CDR2 is LQKENI. The CDR3 consists of 16 residues. V gave up 5 bases and J gave up 2 bases, with 13 bases separating them. CDR3 protein: CASSFLDDPGANVLTF. The CDR3 DNA reads as TGTGCCAGCTCATTCCTAGACGACCCTGGGGCCAACGTCCTGACTTTC. Looking up the rest from reference TRBV18 and TRBJ2-6 gives the full variable domain: NAGVMQNPRHLVRRRGQEARLRCSPMKGHSHVYWYRQLPEEGLKFMVYLQKENIIDESGMPKERFSAEFPKEGPSILRIQQVVRGDSAAYFCASSFLDDPGANVLTFGAGSRLTVL.

V gene TRBV7-2 combines with J gene TRBJ1-2, with 11 bases lining up with TRBD1. This CDR3 comprises 15 residues. Germline V gene sequence: CDR1 SGHTA, CDR2 FQGNSA. Germline trimming cut 2 bases from V and 7 bases from J; bases unmatched to any gene: 6. CDR3 sequence (DNA): TGTGCCAGCAGCTTAATTTGGACAGGGGGCTCTGGCTACACCTTC. Amino acid sequence: CASSLIWTGGSGYTF.

The rearrangement links TRBV10-3 to TRBJ2-7; 7 nucleotides line up with TRBD1. V trimming: 5 bases; J trimming: 4 bases; junction bases outside the gene matches: 8. CDR3 length: 14 residues. In germline, CDR1 is ENHRY, CDR2 SYGVKD. The CDR3 here is CAISSRTGKYEQYF. In DNA, the CDR3 is TGTGCCATCAGTTCCAGGACAGGAAAGTACGAGCAGTACTTC.

The rearrangement joins TRBV7-9 to TRBJ1-3, with D tentatively TRBD1 (6 bases). Germline CDR1 and CDR2: SEHNR and FQNEAQ (reference sequence). This CDR3 has 16 residues. The V end lost 4 bases, the J end lost 0 bases, and 13 bases lay between the germline ends. The DNA for the CDR3 is TGTGCCAGCAGCTCCGGACAGACATACTCTGGAAACACCATATATTTT. This codes for CASSSGQTYSGNTIYF.

This rearrangement joins TRBV7-2 to TRBJ2-5; D is ambiguous. The CDR3 consists of 16 residues. Germline V gene lookup returns CDR1 SGHTA and CDR2 FQGNSA. Trimming took 0 bases from V and 5 from J, leaving 16 bases between them. This CDR3 is CASSLAIYLIGETQYF. DNA of the CDR3: TGTGCCAGCAGCTTAGCTATATATTTAATCGGGGAGACCCAGTACTTC.

The genes are TRBV5-3 and TRBJ1-5; D is unclear. TRBV5-3 is assigned to the ORF class and has an uncertain function. Deletions cut 1 base from V and 6 bases from J, with 14 bases between. The CDR3 is 15 amino acids. CDR3 protein: CARSLSCSPFQPQHF. The CDR3 region has the DNA TGTGCCAGAAGCTTGTCGTGTTCGCCGTTTCAGCCCCAGCATTTT.

V usage is TRBV7-2 and J usage is TRBJ1-2; 7 bases are a match to TRBD1. In germline, CDR1 is SGHTA, CDR2 FQGNSA. J lost 8 bases, V lost 1 base, and 4 bases had no gene match. The CDR3 runs 13 residues. The DNA of the CDR3 is TGTGCCAGCAGCTTAGGCAGGGGGGACGGCTACACCTTC. This codes for CASSLGRGDGYTF.

The chain recombines TRBV29-1 with TRBJ1-1, with 8 positions matching TRBD1. The V gene's germline CDR1 is SQVTM and CDR2 ANQGSEA. The CDR3 consists of 15 residues. Trimming took 6 bases from V and 3 from J; bases not matched to a gene: 12. The CDR3 coding sequence is TGCAGCGTGGCGACAGGGGCCGGCTATCACACTGAAGCTTTCTTT. Amino acids: CSVATGAGYHTEAFF. Complete variable domain (other parts from reference TRBV29-1 and TRBJ1-1): SAVISQKPSRDICQRGTSLTIQCQVDSQVTMMFWYRQQPGQSLTLIATANQGSEATYESGFVIDKFPISRPNLTFSTLTVSNMSPEDSSIYLCSVATGAGYHTEAFFGQGTRLTVV.

J is TRBJ2-2 and V is TRBV10-3, with D possibly matching TRBD1 (6 bases). The CDR3 spans 14 residues. The V end lost 4 bases, the J end lost 5 bases, and 11 bases lay between the germline ends. CDR1 ENHRY and CDR2 SYGVKD come from the germline V gene. The CDR3 region is CAISGQGITGELFF. The CDR3 DNA sequence: TGTGCCATCAGTGGGCAGGGGATAACCGGGGAGCTGTTTTTT.

This clone was counted only a few times. CDR3 amino acids: CASSPRVAGGYEQYF. As DNA, the CDR3 is TGTGCCAGCAGCCCCAGGGTAGCGGGGGGATACGAGCAGTACTTC. This rearrangement joins TRBV7-2 to TRBJ2-7; TRBD2 agrees at 10 bases. V was clipped by 5 bases and J by 4 bases; unmatched bases: 8. CDR1 is SGHTA and CDR2 is FQGNSA in the germline V gene. The CDR3 is made up of 15 amino acids.

V gene TRBV5-1 combines with J gene TRBJ1-2; D is undetermined. The V gene's germline CDR1 is SGHRS and CDR2 YFSETQ. The CDR3 is made up of 13 amino acids. V was trimmed by 0 bases and J by 8 bases, leaving 11 bases between them. CDR3 amino acids: CASSLAGRSGYTF. The DNA of the CDR3 is TGCGCCAGCAGCTTGGCCGGACGGAGCGGCTACACCTTC.

The chain uses TRBV19 and TRBJ2-7; the D call may be TRBD1 or TRBD2 (5 bases each). The CDR3 runs to 15 residues. Germline-derived CDR1 and CDR2 are LNHDA and SQIVND (reference sequence). The V gene lost 3 bases and the J gene lost 0 bases, with 12 bases spanning the gap. The CDR3 is CASSIAGRSSYEQYF. As DNA, the CDR3 is TGTGCCAGTAGTATCGCAGGGAGAAGCTCCTACGAGCAGTACTTC.

The chain joins TRBV7-9 to TRBJ2-3, with D hard to call. The CDR3 has 15 residues. Trimming removed 3 bases at V and 0 bases at J, with 10 bases between. The germline gives CDR1 SEHNR, CDR2 FQNEAQ (reference sequence). CDR3 amino acids: CASSLRRLSTDTQYF. The CDR3 nucleotides read TGTGCCAGCAGCTTGAGGAGACTCAGCACAGATACGCAGTATTTT.

The rearrangement joins TRBV18 to TRBJ2-1; D could derive from TRBD1 or TRBD2 (5 bases each). CDR3 size: 18 residues. Trimming removed 3 bases from V and 5 bases from J, with 23 bases in between. Germline CDR1 and CDR2: KGHSH and LQKENI. The CDR3 region has the DNA TGTGCCAGCTCACCGGTCGGGGATGGGGCTTCTTGGGACAATGAGCAGTTCTTC. Protein sequence: CASSPVGDGASWDNEQFF.

This clone occurred once. V gene TRBV6-6 combines with J gene TRBJ1-6, with a weak D call TRBD1 (5 bases). Trimming pared 5 bases from V and 4 bases from J, leaving 15 bases between. The CDR3 sequence is 16 residues long. CDR1 is MNHNY, CDR2 SVGAGI, per germline (reference sequence). CDR3 sequence: CASSGPGTVYNSPLHF. The CDR3, as DNA: TGTGCCAGCAGTGGGCCGGGGACCGTGTATAATTCACCCCTCCACTTT.

The V call is TRBV7-9, the J call TRBJ2-5; D gene unclear. Germline-derived CDR1 and CDR2 are SEHNR and FQNEAQ (reference sequence). CDR3 length: 16 residues. The V end lost 1 base, the J end lost 4 bases, and 16 bases lay between the germline ends. CDR3 residues: CASSLVVDPSRETQYF. CDR3 in DNA: TGTGCCAGCAGCTTAGTGGTGGACCCTTCCCGAGAGACCCAGTACTTC.

This clone has a handful of counts. The chain combines TRBV20-1 with TRBJ1-6; maybe TRBD1 (5 bases). This CDR3 region has 11 residues. Trimming cost V 6 bases and J 9 bases, with 9 bases left between them. Germline loops: CDR1 DFQATT, CDR2 SNEGSKA (reference sequence). The CDR3 DNA is TGCAGTGCCATCAGGGCTTCACCCCTCCACTTT. Translating it yields CSAIRASPLHF.